Below are 25 T cell receptor beta chains sequenced from a single sample in a study of long-term antiretroviral therapy in people with HIV. Assay version v3.0 of immunoSEQ was used, and it was run at survey level. Profiling relied on immunoSEQ multiplex PCR, and the TCRdb table lists in-frame clones only, not all of them. The sample records about 20,000 clones, 80% to 95% being singletons. Specimen: unsorted PBMCs, collected 4.4 years after starting antiretroviral therapy. The source of these receptors is a woman aged 45-60 years with HIV.

The rearrangement joins TRBV7-9 to TRBJ2-4; D is unresolved. The CDR3 loop spans 14 amino acids. Germline CDR1 reads SEHNR; CDR2 reads FQNEAQ (reference sequence). V gave up 5 bases and J gave up 2 bases, with 10 bases separating them. In nucleotides, the CDR3 is TGTGCCAGCAGCCCGGGCCCTACCAAAAACATTCAGTACTTC. Residues: CASSPGPTKNIQYF.

This chain uses TRBV9 with TRBJ2-1; D is undetermined. With 0 bases removed from V and 2 bases from J, the gap between germline ends came to 12 bases. The CDR3 contains 16 residues. CDR1 is SGDLS, CDR2 YYNGEE, per germline. This chain's CDR3 is CASSVASQVAYNEQFF. CDR3 DNA: TGTGCCAGCAGCGTAGCCTCTCAGGTAGCCTACAATGAGCAGTTCTTC.

The rearrangement uses TRBV30 and TRBJ2-5; TRBD1 agrees at 8 bases. The germline CDR1 and CDR2 sequences are GTSNPN and SVGIG (reference sequence). With 0 bases clipped from V and 3 bases from J, the junction kept 6 bases outside the gene matches. CDR3 length: 15 residues. The CDR3 nucleotides are TGTGCCTGGAGTGTCCAGGGGGCAGGGGAAGAGACCCAGTACTTC. Protein sequence: CAWSVQGAGEETQYF.

A word on this clone: One end of the junction fails to match germline, which may point to a read error. The rearrangement joins TRBV7-7 to TRBJ2-1; 9 nucleotides agree with TRBD2. Germline V gene sequence: CDR1 SSHAT, CDR2 FNYEAQ (reference sequence). The length of the CDR3 is 13 residues. Here the CDR3 DNA reads TGTGCTAGCAGCCCTAGCGGGGTGGGCGAGCAGTTCTTC. It specifies CASSPSGVGEQFF.

The rearrangement joins TRBV7-3 to TRBJ1-2; D unresolved. V was shortened by 0 bases and J by 6 bases, with 5 bases between the two germline ends. The CDR3 contains 12 residues. CDR1 is SGHTA and CDR2 is FQGTGA in the germline V gene. The CDR3 region is CASSLTLNGYTF. In DNA, the CDR3 is TGTGCCAGCAGCTTAACGCTAAATGGCTACACCTTC.

The chain joins TRBV15 to TRBJ1-1; D call uncertain. There are 13 residues in the CDR3. V dropped 1 base and J dropped 1 base, with 4 bases sitting between them. In germline, CDR1 is LNHNV, CDR2 YYDKDF (reference sequence). CDR3: CATSRAPNTEAFF. The DNA of the CDR3 is TGTGCCACCAGCAGAGCCCCGAACACTGAAGCTTTCTTT.

This clone appeared once. The chain carries TRBV11-2 and TRBJ2-5, with 7 nucleotides matching TRBD2. This CDR3 spans 13 amino acids. Germline CDR1 and CDR2: SGHAT and FQNNGV. With V trimmed by 1 base and J by 9 bases, 5 bases remained unmatched. CDR3 sequence: CASSLGQGGSQYF. CDR3 coding DNA: TGTGCCAGCAGCTTAGGTCAGGGAGGGTCCCAGTACTTC.

The chain has TRBV5-1 and TRBJ2-7; D is ambiguous. Germline V CDR1 and CDR2: SGHRS, YFSETQ. V gave up 1 base and J gave up 0 bases, with 8 bases separating them. This CDR3 is 14 amino acids long. The CDR3 protein is CASSLTDPSYEQYF. The CDR3 DNA reads TGCGCCAGCAGCTTGACCGATCCCTCCTACGAGCAGTACTTC.

The genes are TRBV4-1 and TRBJ2-5; 8 nucleotides agree with TRBD1. V gave up 0 bases and J gave up 1 base; unmatched junction bases: 4. This CDR3 spans 16 amino acids. Germline V CDR1 and CDR2: MGHRA, YSYEKL. CDR3 amino acids: CASSQDRTGGQETQYF. As DNA, the CDR3 is TGCGCCAGCAGCCAAGATCGAACAGGGGGCCAAGAGACCCAGTACTTC.

J is TRBJ1-2 and V is TRBV27; no firm D call. The CDR3 has 14 residues. CDR1 MNHEY and CDR2 SMNVEV come from the germline V gene (reference sequence). V dropped 6 bases and J dropped 8 bases, with 19 bases sitting between them. In DNA, the CDR3 is TGTGCCAGCAGATACACCCTCCACAGTTCGGGCTACACCTTC. The encoded protein is CASRYTLHSSGYTF.

This clone was recorded once. The chain links TRBV7-3 to TRBJ2-3; D remains ambiguous. The CDR3 extends over 16 amino acids. Trimming left V 1 base short and J 3 bases short, with 14 bases between. Germline assignment: CDR1 SGHTA and CDR2 FQGTGA. The CDR3 DNA follows: TGTGCCAGCAGCTTAAAAGGCCGGGCTGTAACAGATACGCAGTATTTT. The encoded protein is CASSLKGRAVTDTQYF.

This chain joins TRBV7-2 and TRBJ1-5, with D possibly being TRBD1 (6 bases). CDR1 and CDR2 (germline): SGHTA, FQGNSA. The CDR3 sequence is 15 residues long. Trimming pared 5 bases from V and 2 bases from J, leaving 13 bases between. In DNA, the CDR3 is TGTGCCAGCAGCCCACAGGGAGGGGGCAATCAGCCCCAGCATTTT. As protein: CASSPQGGGNQPQHF.

This rearrangement joins TRBV10-3 to TRBJ1-3; no clear D gene. Between the trimmed V and J ends, which lost 2 bases and 2 bases, there was a span of 10 bases. The CDR3 runs 15 residues. CDR1 and CDR2 (germline): ENHRY, SYGVKD. As DNA, the CDR3 is TGTGCCATCAGTGAGGCCCGGAATACTGGAAACACCATATATTTT. This encodes CAISEARNTGNTIYF.

The chain joins TRBV10-2 to TRBJ2-7, with TRBD1 matching over 8 bases. CDR3 length: 15 amino acids. J gave up 9 bases and V 2 bases, and 12 bases lay outside the gene matches. CDR1 and CDR2 from the germline V gene are WSHSY and SAAADI. The CDR3 loop is CASSERGTGPGRQYF. The CDR3 nucleotides are TGCGCCAGCAGTGAGAGGGGGACAGGACCGGGGCGGCAGTACTTC.

The genes are TRBV4-1 and TRBJ2-7, with 9 bases matching TRBD1. Germline CDR1 MGHRA, CDR2 YSYEKL. J gave up 3 bases and V 0 bases, and 3 bases lay outside the gene matches. The CDR3 loop spans 15 amino acids. The CDR3 DNA is TGCGCCAGCAGCCAAGAGGACAGGGGAAACTACGAGCAGTACTTC. Residues: CASSQEDRGNYEQYF.

This clone came up once. The rearrangement joins TRBV27 to TRBJ2-3; TRBD2 matches at 7 bases. The junction had 10 bases not matched to a gene; V was cut back by 7 bases and J by 0 bases. This CDR3 contains 16 residues. Germline V gives CDR1 MNHEY, CDR2 SMNVEV (reference sequence). CDR3 residues: CASNSGGDPSTDTQYF. The CDR3 DNA follows: TGTGCCAGCAACTCGGGGGGAGATCCTAGCACAGATACGCAGTATTTT.

In its sample, this clone was seen once. V usage is TRBV6-4 and J usage is TRBJ1-6, with D possibly being TRBD1 (5 bases). Per germline, CDR1 MRHNA and CDR2 SNTAGT. This CDR3 has 15 residues. Trimming pared 0 bases from V and 6 bases from J, leaving 9 bases between. CDR3 sequence (DNA): TGTGCCAGCAGTGACTCTGGGACGGCTAATTCACCCCTCCACTTT. The encoded protein is CASSDSGTANSPLHF.

This clone was seen a single time. V usage is TRBV6-6 and J usage is TRBJ1-1; maybe TRBD1 (5 bases). The CDR3 length is 12 residues. V gave up 6 bases and J gave up 6 bases, with 11 bases separating them. Germline lookup yields CDR1 MNHNY and CDR2 SVGAGI (reference sequence). CDR3: CASRSGWAEAFF. The DNA of the CDR3 is TGTGCCAGCAGGTCAGGGTGGGCTGAAGCTTTCTTT.

The CDR3 DNA reads TGCGCCAGCAGCCAAGATTGGGGGGCGAACTTCCATTCACCCCTCCACTTT. It codes for CASSQDWGANFHSPLHF. This chain joins TRBV4-1 and TRBJ1-6, with TRBD1 as a possible D gene (6 bases). V lost 0 bases and J 8 bases, leaving 17 bases between the germline ends. Per germline, CDR1 MGHRA and CDR2 YSYEKL. The CDR3 runs to 17 residues.

The V call is TRBV7-6, the J call TRBJ1-1; D gene ambiguous. The CDR3 contains 13 residues. Trimming shortened V by 3 bases and J by 5 bases, and 10 bases separated the two germline ends. CDR1 is SGHVS and CDR2 is FNYEAQ in the germline V gene. In DNA form, the CDR3 reads TGTGCCAGCAGCTTTGCGGGTGGGACTGAAGCTTTCTTT. This gives the protein CASSFAGGTEAFF.

V usage is TRBV2 and J usage is TRBJ2-3, with D unclear. The CDR3 sequence is 16 residues long. CDR1 and CDR2 (germline): SNHLY, FYNNEI. Between the trimmed V and J ends, which lost 3 bases and 0 bases, there was a span of 13 bases. The CDR3 region has the DNA TGTGCCAGCAGTGACCCCTACACCTCCAGCACAGATACGCAGTATTTT. Protein: CASSDPYTSSTDTQYF. Based on the CDR3 plus reference TRBV2 and TRBJ2-3, the full variable domain is EPEVTQTPSHQVTQMGQEVILRCVPISNHLYFYWYRQILGQKVEFLVSFYNNEISEKSEIFDDQFSVERPDGSNFTLKIRSTKLEDSAMYFCASSDPYTSSTDTQYFGPGTRLTVL.

The chain is built from TRBV4-1 and TRBJ1-5, with D unclear. The germline V and J ends were trimmed by 4 bases and 0 bases, with 13 bases remaining between them. The V gene's germline CDR1 is MGHRA and CDR2 YSYEKL. The CDR3 extends over 16 amino acids. The CDR3 reads CASSPRLVVSNQPQHF. The CDR3 nucleotides read TGCGCCAGCAGCCCAAGGCTGGTGGTTAGCAATCAGCCCCAGCATTTT.

This clone appeared a single time. The chain couples TRBV9 to TRBJ1-1; 9 nucleotides agree with TRBD1. CDR1 and CDR2 from the germline V gene are SGDLS and YYNGEE. This CDR3 is 13 amino acids long. Trimming removed 2 bases from V and 8 bases from J; junction bases left unmatched: 4. The CDR3 DNA reads as TGTGCCAGCAGCGTGGACAGGGGTGCAGAAGCTTTCTTT. It yields the protein CASSVDRGAEAFF.

This chain uses TRBV30 with TRBJ2-7, with 7 bases lining up with TRBD2. Germline CDR1 reads GTSNPN; CDR2 reads SVGIG (reference sequence). V dropped 6 bases and J dropped 7; count of bases not matched to a gene: 12. This CDR3 has 13 amino acids. The CDR3 nucleotides are TGTGCCTGCCAATGGGGGGGTTCGGGAGAGCAGTACTTC. Residues: CACQWGGSGEQYF.

This clone was seen a handful of times. CDR3 region: CASSPTGGAEAFF. CDR3 coding DNA: TGTGCCAGCAGTCCAACAGGGGGGGCTGAAGCTTTCTTT. The gene calls are TRBV6-1 and TRBJ1-1, with 8 positions matching TRBD1. Losses at the gene ends were 5 bases for V and 6 bases for J; bases not matched to a gene: 5. Germline values: CDR1 MNHNS, CDR2 SASEGT. The CDR3 is made up of 13 amino acids.